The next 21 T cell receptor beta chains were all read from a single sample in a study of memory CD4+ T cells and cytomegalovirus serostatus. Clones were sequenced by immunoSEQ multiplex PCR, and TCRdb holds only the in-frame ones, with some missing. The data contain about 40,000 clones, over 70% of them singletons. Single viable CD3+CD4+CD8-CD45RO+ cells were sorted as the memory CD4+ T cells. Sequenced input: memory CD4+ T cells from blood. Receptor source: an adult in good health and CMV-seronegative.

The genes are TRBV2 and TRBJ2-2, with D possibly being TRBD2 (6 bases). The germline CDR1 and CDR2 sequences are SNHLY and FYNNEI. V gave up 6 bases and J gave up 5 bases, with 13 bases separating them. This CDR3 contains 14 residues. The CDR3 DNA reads TGTGCCAGCAGACCTAGCGAGGGGACCGGGGAGCTGTTTTTT. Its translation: CASRPSEGTGELFF.

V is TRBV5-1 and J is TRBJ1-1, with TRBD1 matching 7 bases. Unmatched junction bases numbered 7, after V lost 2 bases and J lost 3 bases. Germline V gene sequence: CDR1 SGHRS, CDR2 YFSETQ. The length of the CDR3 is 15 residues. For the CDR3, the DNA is TGCGCCAGCAGCTTCTTGTTGGGACAGCACACTGAAGCTTTCTTT. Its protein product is CASSFLLGQHTEAFF.

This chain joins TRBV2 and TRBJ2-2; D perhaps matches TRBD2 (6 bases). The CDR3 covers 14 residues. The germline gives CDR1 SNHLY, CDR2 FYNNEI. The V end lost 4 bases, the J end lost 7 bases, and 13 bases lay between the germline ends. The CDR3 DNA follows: TGTGCCAGCAGTGCGGCGGGGCAGTTCGGGGAGCTGTTTTTT. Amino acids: CASSAAGQFGELFF.

This chain's CDR3 is CAWRHSNSPLHF. CDR3 nucleotide sequence: TGTGCCTGGAGACACTCGAATTCACCCCTCCACTTT. The rearrangement links TRBV30 to TRBJ1-6; no firm D call. V was trimmed by 3 bases and J by 7 bases, leaving 7 bases between them. CDR3 length: 12 residues. CDR1 GTSNPN and CDR2 SVGIG come from the germline V gene (reference sequence).

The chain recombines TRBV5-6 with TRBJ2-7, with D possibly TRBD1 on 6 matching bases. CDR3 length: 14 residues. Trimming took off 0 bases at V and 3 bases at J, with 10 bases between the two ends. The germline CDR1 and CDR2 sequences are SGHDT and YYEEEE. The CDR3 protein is CASSLGQEHYEQYF. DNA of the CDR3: TGTGCCAGCAGCTTGGGACAGGAGCACTACGAGCAGTACTTC.

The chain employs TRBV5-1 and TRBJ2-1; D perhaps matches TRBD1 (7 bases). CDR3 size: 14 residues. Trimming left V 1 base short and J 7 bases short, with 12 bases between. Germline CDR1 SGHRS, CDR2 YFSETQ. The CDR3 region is CASSLTPGGNEQFF. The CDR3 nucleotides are TGCGCCAGCAGCTTGACTCCAGGGGGGAATGAGCAGTTCTTC.

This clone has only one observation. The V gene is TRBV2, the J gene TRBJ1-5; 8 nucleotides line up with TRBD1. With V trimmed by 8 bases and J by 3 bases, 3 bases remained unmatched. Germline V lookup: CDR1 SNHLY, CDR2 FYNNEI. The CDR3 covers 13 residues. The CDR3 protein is CASRRGPNQPQHF. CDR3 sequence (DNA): TGTGCCAGCCGCAGGGGGCCCAATCAGCCCCAGCATTTT. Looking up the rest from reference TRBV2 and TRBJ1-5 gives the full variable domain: EPEVTQTPSHQVTQMGQEVILRCVPISNHLYFYWYRQILGQKVEFLVSFYNNEISEKSEIFDDQFSVERPDGSNFTLKIRSTKLEDSAMYFCASRRGPNQPQHFGDGTRLSIL.

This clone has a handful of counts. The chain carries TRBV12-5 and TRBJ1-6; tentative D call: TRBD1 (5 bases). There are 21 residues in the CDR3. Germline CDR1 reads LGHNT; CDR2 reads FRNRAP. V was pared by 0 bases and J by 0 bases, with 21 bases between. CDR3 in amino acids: CASGLVARGVGGSSYNSPLHF. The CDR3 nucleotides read TGTGCTAGTGGTTTGGTAGCAAGGGGCGTGGGTGGAAGCTCCTATAATTCACCCCTCCACTTT.

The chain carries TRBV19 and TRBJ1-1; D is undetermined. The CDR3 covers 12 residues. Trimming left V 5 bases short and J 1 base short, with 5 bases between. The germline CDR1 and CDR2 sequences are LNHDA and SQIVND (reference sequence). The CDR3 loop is CASSVENTEAFF. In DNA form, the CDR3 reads TGTGCCAGTAGTGTCGAGAACACTGAAGCTTTCTTT.

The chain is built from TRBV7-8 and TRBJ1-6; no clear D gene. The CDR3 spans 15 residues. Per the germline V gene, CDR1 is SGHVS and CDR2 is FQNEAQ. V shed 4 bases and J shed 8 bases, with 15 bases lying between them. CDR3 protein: CASSSQVRDDSPLHF. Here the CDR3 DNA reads TGTGCCAGCAGCTCCCAGGTGAGGGATGATTCACCCCTCCACTTT.

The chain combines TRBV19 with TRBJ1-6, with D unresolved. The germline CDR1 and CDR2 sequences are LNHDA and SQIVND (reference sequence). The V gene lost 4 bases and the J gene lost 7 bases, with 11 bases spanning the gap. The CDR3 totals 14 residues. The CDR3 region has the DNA TGTGCCAGTAGTACGGTACCCGGCAATTCACCCCTCCACTTT. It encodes CASSTVPGNSPLHF.

CDR3: CASSEARRSTDTQYF. CDR3 DNA: TGTGCCAGCAGTGAAGCGCGACGGTCCACAGATACGCAGTATTTT. The V and J genes are TRBV6-1 and TRBJ2-3; D is undetermined. CDR3 length: 15 residues. Germline lookup yields CDR1 MNHNS and CDR2 SASEGT. Trimming pared 0 bases from V and 2 bases from J, leaving 9 bases between.

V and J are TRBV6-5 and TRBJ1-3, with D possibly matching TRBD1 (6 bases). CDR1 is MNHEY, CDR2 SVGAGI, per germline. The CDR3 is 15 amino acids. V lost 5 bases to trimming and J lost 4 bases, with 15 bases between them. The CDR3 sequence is CASSLTGSFGNTIYF. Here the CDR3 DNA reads TGTGCCAGCAGTCTCACAGGGTCCTTCGGAAACACCATATATTTT.

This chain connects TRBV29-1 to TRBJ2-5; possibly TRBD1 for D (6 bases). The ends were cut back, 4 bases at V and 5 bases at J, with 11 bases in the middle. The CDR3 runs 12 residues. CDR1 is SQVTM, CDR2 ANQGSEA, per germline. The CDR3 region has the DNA TGCAGCGTTGTCAGGGGTCCCGAGACCCAGTACTTC. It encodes CSVVRGPETQYF. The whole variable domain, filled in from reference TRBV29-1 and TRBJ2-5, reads SAVISQKPSRDICQRGTSLTIQCQVDSQVTMMFWYRQQPGQSLTLIATANQGSEATYESGFVIDKFPISRPNLTFSTLTVSNMSPEDSSIYLCSVVRGPETQYFGPGTRLLVL.

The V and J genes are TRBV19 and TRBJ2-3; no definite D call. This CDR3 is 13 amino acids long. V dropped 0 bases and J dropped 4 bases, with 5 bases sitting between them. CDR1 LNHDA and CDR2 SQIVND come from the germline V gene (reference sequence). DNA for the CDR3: TGTGCCAGTAGTATAGATCGCCCAGATACGCAGTATTTT. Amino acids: CASSIDRPDTQYF.

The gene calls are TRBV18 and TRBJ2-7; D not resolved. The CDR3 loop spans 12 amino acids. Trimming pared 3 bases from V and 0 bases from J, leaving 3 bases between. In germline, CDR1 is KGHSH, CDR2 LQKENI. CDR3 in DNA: TGTGCCAGCTCACCGGACTCCTACGAGCAGTACTTC. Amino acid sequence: CASSPDSYEQYF.

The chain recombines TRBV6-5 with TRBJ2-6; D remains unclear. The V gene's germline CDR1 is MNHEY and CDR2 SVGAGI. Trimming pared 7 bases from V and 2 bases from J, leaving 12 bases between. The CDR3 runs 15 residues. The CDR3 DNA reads TGTGCCAGCATGGCGGTTAGAGCTGGGGCCAACGTCCTGACTTTC. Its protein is CASMAVRAGANVLTF.

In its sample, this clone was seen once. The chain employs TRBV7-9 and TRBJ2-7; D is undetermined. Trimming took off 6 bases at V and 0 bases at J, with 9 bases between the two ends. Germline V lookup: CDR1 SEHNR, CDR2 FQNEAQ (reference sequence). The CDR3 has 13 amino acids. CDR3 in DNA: TGTGCCAGCAGTCCCTTATACTCCTACGAGCAGTACTTC. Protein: CASSPLYSYEQYF.

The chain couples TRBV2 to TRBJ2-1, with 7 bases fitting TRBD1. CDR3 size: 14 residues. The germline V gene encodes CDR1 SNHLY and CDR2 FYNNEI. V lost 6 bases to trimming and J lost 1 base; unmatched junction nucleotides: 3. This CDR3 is CASRGDSSYNEQFF. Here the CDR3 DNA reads TGTGCCAGCAGGGGGGACAGTTCCTACAATGAGCAGTTCTTC.

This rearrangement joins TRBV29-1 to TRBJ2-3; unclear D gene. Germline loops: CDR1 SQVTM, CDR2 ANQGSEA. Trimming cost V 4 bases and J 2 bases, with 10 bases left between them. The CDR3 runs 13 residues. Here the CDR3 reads CSVGLGNTDTQYF. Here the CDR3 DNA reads TGCAGCGTTGGTCTTGGGAACACAGATACGCAGTATTTT.

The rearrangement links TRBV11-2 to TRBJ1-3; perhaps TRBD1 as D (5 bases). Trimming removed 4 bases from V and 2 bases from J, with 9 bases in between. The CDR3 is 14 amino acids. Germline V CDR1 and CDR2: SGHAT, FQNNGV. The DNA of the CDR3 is TGTGCCAGCAGCTCCCAGGGTGCTGGAAACACCATATATTTT. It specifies CASSSQGAGNTIYF.